This note documents a single TCR beta chain sequence. The CDR3 sequence is 13 residues long. V shed 7 bases, J shed 4 bases, and the junction held 6 bases outside the gene matches. CDR1 and CDR2 from the germline V gene are LNHDA and SQIVND (reference sequence). This sample is part of a study of cytomegalovirus exposure and HLA in healthy donors. Amplification used 60 Vbeta primers and 13 Jbeta primers. TCRdb keeps only in-frame clones here, not all; method: immunoSEQ multiplex PCR. The sample has around 130,000 clones, approximately 67% seen once. The sequenced sample consisted of PBMCs. The sequence was obtained from a man aged 18 to 29 in good health and CMV-seronegative. The chain couples TRBV19 to TRBJ2-7; 8 nucleotides match TRBD1. The CDR3 DNA reads TGTGCCAGTAAAAGTCAGGGGGCTTACGAGCAGTACTTC. Its protein is CASKSQGAYEQYF.